The 23 T cell receptor beta chains in this list originate from one sample, sequenced in a study of identical twins. TCRdb processed the 5' RACE reads anew with MiXCR; each CDR3 protein has one entry. The table lists hundreds of thousands of distinct CDR3 sequences, 8.5% to 9% of them singletons. These sequences were also reported in another study, on yellow fever vaccine responses in identical twins.

Sequenced sample: PBMCs. The receptors originated from a woman aged 18-30 years in good health.

This clonotype appeared many times. This rearrangement joins TRBV7-9 to TRBJ2-4; 9 bases are shared with TRBD2. Germline V gene data show CDR1 as SEHNR and CDR2 as FQNEAQ (reference sequence). V lost 5 bases, J lost 12 bases, and 14 bases stayed unmatched. This CDR3 has 15 residues. CDR3 sequence: CASSLLAGGRFHQYF. CDR3 nucleotides: TGTGCCAGCAGCCTCCTCGCGGGGGGGCGCTTTCATCAGTACTTC.

Points on this clonotype: This may stem from a read error, because a much larger clone lies one nucleotide away. This sequence joins TRBV7-2 and TRBJ2-5, with D hard to call. The germline V gene encodes CDR1 SGHTA and CDR2 FQGNSA. CDR3 length: 13 amino acids. The chain's CDR3 is CDSSPRMGETQYF. As DNA, the CDR3 is TGTGACAGCAGCCCCCGCATGGGGGAGACCCAGTACTTC. Variable domain in full (rest from reference TRBV7-2 and TRBJ2-5): GAGVSQSPSNKVTEKGKDVELRCDPISGHTALYWYRQSLGQGLEFLIYFQGNSAPDKSGLPSDRFSAERTGGSVSTLTIQRTQQEDSAVYLCDSSPRMGETQYFGPGTRLLVL.

The chain employs TRBV30 and TRBJ2-1, with 7 bases fitting TRBD2. Germline CDR1 is GTSNPN and CDR2 is SVGIG (reference sequence). The trim removed 0 bases at V and 2 bases at J, leaving 4 bases unmatched. The CDR3 totals 15 residues. CDR3 loop: CAWSVGLAAYNEQFF. The CDR3 nucleotides read TGTGCCTGGAGTGTAGGGCTAGCGGCCTACAATGAGCAGTTCTTC.

The V and J genes are TRBV28 and TRBJ2-7; 8 bases match TRBD1. Germline CDR1 and CDR2: MDHEN and SYDVKM. V was pared by 3 bases and J by 6 bases, with 7 bases of the junction left unmatched. The CDR3 consists of 14 residues. The CDR3 sequence: CASSFRRGLSEQYF. The CDR3 DNA is TGTGCCAGCAGTTTTCGCAGGGGGCTTTCCGAGCAGTACTTC.

The table lists this clonotype with many counts. The CDR3, as DNA: TGCGCCAGCAGCCAAGATCGTGATAGCTCCTACAATGAGCAGTTCTTC. Protein product: CASSQDRDSSYNEQFF. The chain couples TRBV4-1 to TRBJ2-1; D call uncertain. With 0 bases removed from V and 0 bases from J, the gap between germline ends came to 9 bases. The CDR3 runs to 16 residues. The germline CDR1 and CDR2 sequences are MGHRA and YSYEKL.

This chain uses TRBV2 with TRBJ2-3; weak D call: TRBD2 (6 bases). V was shortened by 8 bases and J by 4 bases, with 13 bases between the two germline ends. Germline lookup yields CDR1 SNHLY and CDR2 FYNNEI. This CDR3 contains 13 residues. CDR3 coding DNA: TGTGCCAGCGAGACTAGTTCATCAGATACGCAGTATTTT. This sequence encodes CASETSSSDTQYF.

This clonotype was recorded at least ten times. J is TRBJ1-1 and V is TRBV28; the match to TRBD1 covers 11 bases. The CDR3 is made up of 14 amino acids. V lost 8 bases and J lost 0; bases outside the gene matches: 2. In germline, CDR1 is MDHEN, CDR2 SYDVKM. CDR3 bases: TGTGCCAGCGGACAGGGGGCCTTGAACACTGAAGCTTTCTTT. It translates to CASGQGALNTEAFF.

The rearrangement uses TRBV5-1 and TRBJ1-1, with D possibly matching TRBD1 (5 bases). The V gene's germline CDR1 is SGHRS and CDR2 YFSETQ. Trimming left V 7 bases short and J 1 base short, with 14 bases between. The length of the CDR3 is 14 residues. The CDR3 spells CASRSPGENTEAFF. For the CDR3, the DNA is TGCGCCAGCCGCTCCCCGGGGGAGAACACTGAAGCTTTCTTT.

This clonotype was recorded a few times. The CDR3: CASRARDGSSYEQYF. The CDR3 region has the DNA TGTGCCAGCAGGGCCAGGGACGGAAGCTCCTACGAGCAGTACTTC. The J gene is TRBJ2-7, the V gene TRBV28, with D perhaps assigned TRBD1 or TRBD2 (5 bases each). Germline V gene sequence: CDR1 MDHEN, CDR2 SYDVKM. The CDR3 spans 15 residues. V gave up 6 bases and J gave up 0 bases, with 15 bases separating them.

This clonotype has more than one count but fewer than ten. The chain joins TRBV9 to TRBJ2-1; possibly TRBD1 or TRBD2 for D (6 bases each). Per germline, CDR1 SGDLS and CDR2 YYNGEE. The CDR3 covers 16 residues. Trimming took off 4 bases at V and 4 bases at J, with 18 bases between the two ends. CDR3 sequence reads: CASSPTHGGPYNEQFF. CDR3 in DNA: TGTGCCAGCAGCCCCACGCACGGGGGCCCTTACAATGAGCAGTTCTTC.

This clonotype was seen more than once but under ten times. V is TRBV20-1 and J is TRBJ1-5; D may be TRBD1 (6 bases). V gave up 6 bases and J gave up 4 bases, with 13 bases separating them. CDR3 length: 13 amino acids. Germline CDR1 reads DFQATT; CDR2 reads SNEGSKA (reference sequence). The CDR3 DNA reads as TGCAGTGCACGGGACAAGAATAATCAGCCCCAGCATTTT. Protein sequence: CSARDKNNQPQHF.

This chain connects TRBV2 to TRBJ2-7; D gene uncertain. Between the trimmed V and J ends, which lost 5 bases and 2 bases, there was a span of 10 bases. The CDR3 has 13 residues. Per the germline V gene, CDR1 is SNHLY and CDR2 is FYNNEI. CDR3: CASSTYPAYEQYF. The CDR3 DNA is TGTGCCAGCAGTACATACCCCGCCTACGAGCAGTACTTC.

This clonotype was found many times. The chain recombines TRBV7-8 with TRBJ2-7; 10 bases are shared with TRBD1. V shed 5 bases, J shed 6 bases, and the junction held 10 bases outside the gene matches. In germline, CDR1 is SGHVS, CDR2 FQNEAQ. This CDR3 has 15 residues. DNA of the CDR3: TGTGCCAGCAGCCCGGGACAGGGGTCCCAGGGCGAGCAGTACTTC. Residues: CASSPGQGSQGEQYF.

This clonotype has just a few counts. The V call is TRBV6-1, the J call TRBJ1-5; D is unclear. Germline CDR1 MNHNS, CDR2 SASEGT. V was clipped by 2 bases and J by 7 bases, with 9 bases between them. There are 13 residues in the CDR3. The CDR3 coding sequence is TGTGCCAGCAGTGAAAGGCAGAGGCAGCCCCAGCATTTT. Amino acid sequence: CASSERQRQPQHF.

V and J are TRBV6-2 or TRBV6-3 and TRBJ2-7, with TRBD1 matching 10 bases. This CDR3 contains 15 residues. The germline CDR1 and CDR2 sequences are MNHEY and SVGEGT. The trim removed 4 bases at V and 0 bases at J, leaving 3 bases unmatched. The CDR3 is CASSSDRGVSYEQYF. In DNA, the CDR3 is TGTGCCAGCAGTTCGGACAGGGGGGTCTCCTACGAGCAGTACTTC.

This chain uses TRBV5-1 with TRBJ2-1, with D possibly matching TRBD2 (6 bases). Germline CDR1 is SGHRS and CDR2 is YFSETQ. V gave up 6 bases and J gave up 6 bases, with 10 bases separating them. The CDR3 has 12 amino acids. The CDR3, as DNA: TGCGCCAGCATGGCGGGACCCAATGAGCAGTTCTTC. Its protein is CASMAGPNEQFF. Drawing the rest from reference TRBV5-1 and TRBJ2-1, the complete variable domain is KAGVTQTPRYLIKTRGQQVTLSCSPISGHRSVSWYQQTPGQGLQFLFEYFSETQRNKGNFPGRFSGRQFSNSRSEMNVSTLELGDSALYLCASMAGPNEQFFGPGTRLTVL.

This clonotype appeared many times. This chain connects TRBV12-3 or TRBV12-4 to TRBJ1-2, with D hard to call. V lost 6 bases and J lost 3, with 20 bases in between. CDR3 length: 16 amino acids. CDR3 residues: CASRPNGLQADYGYTF. In DNA form, the CDR3 reads TGTGCCAGCAGACCCAATGGACTCCAGGCGGACTATGGCTACACCTTC.

The chain carries TRBV7-6 and TRBJ2-3; D call uncertain. The CDR3 is 15 amino acids. Trimming took 6 bases from V and 2 from J, leaving 15 bases between them. Germline V CDR1 and CDR2: SGHVS, FNYEAQ. The CDR3 DNA reads as TGTGCCAGCAGACCTTTAGCAGGAAACACAGATACGCAGTATTTT. Translation gives CASRPLAGNTDTQYF.

This clonotype was observed a few times. V gene TRBV7-9 combines with J gene TRBJ2-2, with 7 bases fitting TRBD1. CDR3 length: 16 residues. V dropped 6 bases and J dropped 1; count of bases not matched to a gene: 8. From germline, CDR1 is SEHNR and CDR2 FQNEAQ (reference sequence). CDR3 residues: CASRLKTGLNTGELFF. The CDR3 nucleotides read TGTGCCAGCAGACTCAAGACAGGGTTGAACACCGGGGAGCTGTTTTTT.

This chain uses TRBV10-2 with TRBJ2-1, with 11 bases aligning to TRBD2. There are 14 residues in the CDR3. From germline, CDR1 is WSHSY and CDR2 SAAADI. V was clipped by 6 bases and J by 8 bases; unmatched bases: 6. The CDR3 here is CASRPLAGVDEQFF. DNA of the CDR3: TGCGCCAGCAGGCCACTAGCGGGAGTTGATGAGCAGTTCTTC.

This clonotype was seen more than once but under ten times. The chain recombines TRBV3-1 with TRBJ2-3; 11 bases map to TRBD2. J was trimmed by 2 bases and V by 4 bases; bases with no gene match: 5. The CDR3 runs 16 residues. CDR1 is LGHDT and CDR2 is YNNKEL in the germline V gene (reference sequence). CDR3 bases: TGTGCCAGCAGCCCCCTACTAGCGGGGGTCACAGATACGCAGTATTTT. Protein product: CASSPLLAGVTDTQYF.

V usage is TRBV5-1 and J usage is TRBJ2-2, with TRBD2 identical over 12 bases. The CDR3 is 19 amino acids. Losses at the gene ends were 4 bases for V and 4 bases for J; bases not matched to a gene: 14. Per the germline V gene, CDR1 is SGHRS and CDR2 is YFSETQ. As DNA, the CDR3 is TGCGCCAGCAGCAGCCCTAGCGGGAGGGCCTCTTTGAGCACCGGGGAGCTGTTTTTT. This gives the protein CASSSPSGRASLSTGELFF.

In this sample, this clonotype turned up many times. This rearrangement joins TRBV25-1 to TRBJ2-3; 8 bases align to TRBD1. The V gene end was trimmed by 4 bases and the J gene end by 2 bases; junction bases not matched to a gene: 5. CDR3 length: 15 amino acids. The V gene's germline CDR1 is MGHDK and CDR2 SYGVNS. CDR3 nucleotides: TGTGCCAGCAGTGTCACGGACAGGGTCACAGATACGCAGTATTTT. This sequence encodes CASSVTDRVTDTQYF.